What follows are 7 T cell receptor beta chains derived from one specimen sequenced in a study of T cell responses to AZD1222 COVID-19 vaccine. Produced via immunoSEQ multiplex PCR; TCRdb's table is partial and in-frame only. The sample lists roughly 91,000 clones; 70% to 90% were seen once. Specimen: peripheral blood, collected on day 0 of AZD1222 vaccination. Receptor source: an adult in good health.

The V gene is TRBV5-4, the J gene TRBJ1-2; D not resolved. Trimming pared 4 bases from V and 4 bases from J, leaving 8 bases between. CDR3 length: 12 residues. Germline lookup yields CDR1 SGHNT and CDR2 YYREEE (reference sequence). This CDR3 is CASSAPFYGYTF. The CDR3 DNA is TGTGCCAGCAGCGCCCCCTTCTATGGCTACACCTTC.

The CDR3 region is CASSLYNEQFF. CDR3 in DNA: TGTGCCAGCAGTCTTTACAATGAGCAGTTCTTC. This chain links TRBV6-5 with TRBJ2-1; D unclear. The CDR3 length is 11 residues. Trimming shortened V by 5 bases and J by 4 bases, and 3 bases separated the two germline ends. Germline CDR1 MNHEY, CDR2 SVGAGI.

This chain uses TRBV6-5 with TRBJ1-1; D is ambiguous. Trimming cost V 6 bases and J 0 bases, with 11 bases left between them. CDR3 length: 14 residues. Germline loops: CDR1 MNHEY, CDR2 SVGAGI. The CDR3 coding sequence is TGTGCCAGCAGCTCCACCTTTATGAACACTGAAGCTTTCTTT. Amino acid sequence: CASSSTFMNTEAFF.

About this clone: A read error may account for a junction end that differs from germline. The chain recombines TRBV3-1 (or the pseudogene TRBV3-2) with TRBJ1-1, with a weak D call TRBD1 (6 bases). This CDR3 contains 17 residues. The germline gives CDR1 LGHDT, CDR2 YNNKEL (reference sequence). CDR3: CASSQGRGGDQNTEAFF. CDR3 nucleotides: TGTGCCAGCAGTCAAGGTAGGGGGGGCGATCAGAACACTGAAGCTTTCTTT.

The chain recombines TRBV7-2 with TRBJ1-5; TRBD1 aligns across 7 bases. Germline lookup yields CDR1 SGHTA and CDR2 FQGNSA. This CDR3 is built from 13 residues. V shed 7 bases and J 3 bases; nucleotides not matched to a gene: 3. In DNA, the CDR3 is TGTGCCAGCAACGACAGGGCCAATCAGCCCCAGCATTTT. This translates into CASNDRANQPQHF.

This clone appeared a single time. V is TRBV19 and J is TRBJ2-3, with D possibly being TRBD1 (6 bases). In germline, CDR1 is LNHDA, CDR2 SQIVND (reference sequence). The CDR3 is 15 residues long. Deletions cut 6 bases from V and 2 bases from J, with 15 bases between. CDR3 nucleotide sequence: TGTGCCAGTAGCAATAACAGGGAGATCACAGATACGCAGTATTTT. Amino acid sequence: CASSNNREITDTQYF.

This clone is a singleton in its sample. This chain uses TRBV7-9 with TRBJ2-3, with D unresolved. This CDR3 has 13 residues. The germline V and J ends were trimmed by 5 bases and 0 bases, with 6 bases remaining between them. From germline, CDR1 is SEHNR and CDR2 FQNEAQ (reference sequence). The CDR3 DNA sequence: TGTGCCAGCAGCGCCTCTAGCACAGATACGCAGTATTTT. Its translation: CASSASSTDTQYF.